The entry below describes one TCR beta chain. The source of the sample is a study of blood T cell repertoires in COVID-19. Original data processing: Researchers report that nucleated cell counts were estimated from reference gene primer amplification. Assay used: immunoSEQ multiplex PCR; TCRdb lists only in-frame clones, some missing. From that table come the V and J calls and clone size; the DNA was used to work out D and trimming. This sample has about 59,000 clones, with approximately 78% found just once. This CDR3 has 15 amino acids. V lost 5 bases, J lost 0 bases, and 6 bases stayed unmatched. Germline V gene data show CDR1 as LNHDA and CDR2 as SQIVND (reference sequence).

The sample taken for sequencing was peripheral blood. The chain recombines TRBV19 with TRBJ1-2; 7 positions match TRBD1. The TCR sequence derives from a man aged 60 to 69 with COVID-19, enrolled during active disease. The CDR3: CASSVPGQANYGYTF. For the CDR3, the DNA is TGTGCCAGTAGTGTCCCCGGACAGGCTAACTATGGCTACACCTTC.